A single sample gave rise to the 20 T cell receptor beta chains below, sequenced in a study of graft-versus-host responses after intestinal transplantation. This table comes from immunoSEQ multiplex PCR, and its TCRdb copy is limited to in-frame clones, with some not included. The sample carries roughly 90,000 clones, roughly nine tenths recorded once. These receptors lack a known antigen. The input for sequencing was unstimulated CD4+ T cells sorted from spleen or lymph node cells, taken before transplant. The receptors stem from a human donor who was the organ donor for an intestinal transplant.

This clone was counted only a few times. This rearrangement joins TRBV7-8 to TRBJ1-4; possibly TRBD1 for D (5 bases). CDR3 length equals 13 residues. Trimming pared 0 bases from V and 7 bases from J, leaving 6 bases between. Germline CDR1 SGHVS, CDR2 FQNEAQ. Here the CDR3 reads CASSLAGAEKLFF. The CDR3 region has the DNA TGTGCCAGCAGCTTAGCAGGGGCTGAAAAACTGTTTTTT.

This chain connects TRBV2 to TRBJ2-2, with 12 bases that match TRBD2. The germline V gene encodes CDR1 SNHLY and CDR2 FYNNEI. The CDR3 runs 15 residues. Trimming removed 4 bases from V and 3 bases from J; junction bases left unmatched: 0. This CDR3 is CASSGLAGDTGELFF. The CDR3 region has the DNA TGTGCCAGCAGTGGACTAGCGGGAGACACCGGGGAGCTGTTTTTT.

V usage is TRBV20-1 and J usage is TRBJ2-7; D might be TRBD2 (6 bases). Germline CDR1 and CDR2: DFQATT and SNEGSKA (reference sequence). The V end lost 6 bases, the J end lost 7 bases, and 13 bases lay between the germline ends. This CDR3 has 11 residues. CDR3 coding DNA: TGCAGTGCCCAAGGGACTCGAGAGCAGTACTTC. It codes for CSAQGTREQYF.

The CDR3 here is CASSLMARMAADEQYF. CDR3 coding DNA: TGTGCCAGCAGCCTCATGGCAAGGATGGCTGCGGACGAGCAGTACTTC. V usage is TRBV5-8 and J usage is TRBJ2-7; no reliable D call. Trimming shortened V by 4 bases and J by 5 bases, and 22 bases separated the two germline ends. This CDR3 comprises 16 residues. CDR1 is SGHTS and CDR2 is YDEGEE in the germline V gene.

The rearrangement uses TRBV4-2 and TRBJ2-7, with 12 bases fitting TRBD2. CDR3 size: 14 residues. The V segment lost 5 bases and the J segment 2 bases; nucleotides outside the gene matches: 1. Germline-derived CDR1 and CDR2 are LGHNA and YNFKEQ. CDR3 DNA: TGTGCCAGCAGCTCTAGCGGGAGGGCCTACGAGCAGTACTTC. It encodes CASSSSGRAYEQYF.

The chain recombines TRBV5-5 with TRBJ2-3, with a tentative D call TRBD2 (6 bases). This CDR3 is 15 amino acids long. Germline V CDR1 and CDR2: SGHKS, YYEKEE (reference sequence). Trimming removed 1 base from V and 1 base from J, with 10 bases in between. The CDR3 loop is CASSLIPGGTDTQYF. CDR3 sequence (DNA): TGTGCCAGCAGCTTGATCCCGGGGGGCACAGATACGCAGTATTTT.

This sequence joins TRBV5-1 and TRBJ2-7; 7 bases fit TRBD2. The trim removed 5 bases at V and 2 bases at J, leaving 7 bases unmatched. The CDR3 is 14 residues long. CDR1 SGHRS and CDR2 YFSETQ come from the germline V gene. Here the CDR3 reads CASRLRGTTYEQYF. The CDR3 DNA reads as TGCGCCAGCAGGCTCCGGGGGACTACCTACGAGCAGTACTTC.

DNA for the CDR3: TGTGCCAGTAGTGGCGGGTATAGCACAGATACGCAGTATTTT. Translating gives CASSGGYSTDTQYF. This chain uses TRBV19 with TRBJ2-3, with D possibly TRBD2 on 5 matching bases. Germline V gene data show CDR1 as LNHDA and CDR2 as SQIVND (reference sequence). The CDR3 has 14 residues. V was trimmed by 5 bases and J by 0 bases, leaving 9 bases between them.

The chain links TRBV28 to TRBJ1-2, with D unclear. The CDR3 loop spans 14 amino acids. Germline lookup yields CDR1 MDHEN and CDR2 SYDVKM. The germline V and J ends were trimmed by 3 bases and 1 base, with 9 bases remaining between them. The CDR3 loop reads CASSFGQNNYGYTF. The CDR3 DNA follows: TGTGCCAGCAGTTTTGGGCAGAATAACTATGGCTACACCTTC.

The chain has TRBV28 and TRBJ1-1; D is possibly TRBD1 (5 bases). V shed 5 bases and J shed 9 bases, with 13 bases lying between them. There are 12 residues in the CDR3. In germline, CDR1 is MDHEN, CDR2 SYDVKM. CDR3 loop: CASSIPQGKAFF. CDR3 in DNA: TGTGCCAGCAGTATTCCGCAGGGAAAAGCTTTCTTT.

The rearrangement links TRBV5-4 to TRBJ2-1; D unclear. The V and J ends lost 3 bases and 3 bases respectively, with 10 bases between them. The CDR3 loop spans 14 amino acids. CDR1 and CDR2 (germline): SGHNT, YYREEE (reference sequence). The CDR3 sequence is CASSSTLYYNEQFF. CDR3 sequence (DNA): TGTGCCAGCAGCTCAACCCTCTACTACAATGAGCAGTTCTTC. The full variable domain, with the rest looked up from reference TRBV5-4 and TRBJ2-1, is ETGVTQSPTHLIKTRGQQVTLRCSSQSGHNTVSWYQQALGQGPQFIFQYYREEENGRGNFPPRFSGLQFPNYSSELNVNALELDDSALYLCASSSTLYYNEQFFGPGTRLTVL.

As regards this clone: This CDR3 is also generated by other DNA sequences in the sample. The V and J genes are TRBV5-1 and TRBJ1-4; TRBD1 aligns across 10 bases. J lost 0 bases, V lost 4 bases, and 9 bases had no gene match. CDR3 length equals 18 residues. Germline assignment: CDR1 SGHRS and CDR2 YFSETQ. The DNA of the CDR3 is TGCGCCAGCAGCCCGGGACAGGGGAACGAGGCAACTAATGAAAAACTGTTTTTT. This sequence encodes CASSPGQGNEATNEKLFF.

V is TRBV30 and J is TRBJ2-7; 8 bases match TRBD1. Germline V lookup: CDR1 GTSNPN, CDR2 SVGIG (reference sequence). Trimming cost V 5 bases and J 2 bases; bases outside gene matches: 5. This CDR3 is built from 13 residues. DNA of the CDR3: TGTGCCTGGGGGTTGACAGGGGCCTACGAGCAGTACTTC. This encodes CAWGLTGAYEQYF.

This chain joins TRBV18 and TRBJ1-4; D is unclear. Per germline, CDR1 KGHSH and CDR2 LQKENI. The CDR3 runs to 16 residues. V lost 0 bases and J 6 bases, leaving 14 bases between the germline ends. CDR3 nucleotides: TGTGCCAGCTCACCACCGCAAGCGGGCCGGCATGAAAAACTGTTTTTT. This translates into CASSPPQAGRHEKLFF.

V and J are TRBV28 and TRBJ2-7; possibly TRBD2 for D (5 bases). The CDR3 runs to 10 residues. V was pared by 8 bases and J by 3 bases, with 5 bases between. Germline V lookup: CDR1 MDHEN, CDR2 SYDVKM. For the CDR3, the DNA is TGTGCCAGCCGGGACTACGAGCAGTACTTC. Its protein product is CASRDYEQYF.

The rearrangement links TRBV19 to TRBJ1-4; D is ambiguous. V was shortened by 8 bases and J by 2 bases, with 12 bases between the two germline ends. The CDR3 is made up of 14 amino acids. Per germline, CDR1 LNHDA and CDR2 SQIVND (reference sequence). CDR3 protein: CASSIQHTNEKLFF. Written as DNA, the CDR3 is TGTGCCAGTTCGATACAGCACACTAATGAAAAACTGTTTTTT. Variable domain in full (rest from reference TRBV19 and TRBJ1-4): DGGITQSPKYLFRKEGQNVTLSCEQNLNHDAMYWYRQDPGQGLRLIYYSQIVNDFQKGDIAEGYSVSREKKESFPLTVTSAQKNPTAFYLCASSIQHTNEKLFFGSGTQLSVL.

V and J are TRBV27 and TRBJ2-1, with TRBD1 matching over 8 bases. The CDR3 extends over 16 amino acids. Germline V gene sequence: CDR1 MNHEY, CDR2 SMNVEV (reference sequence). The junction had 9 bases not matched to a gene; V was cut back by 2 bases and J by 6 bases. CDR3 region: CASSLEGTGGGNEQFF. The CDR3 region has the DNA TGTGCCAGCAGTTTAGAGGGTACAGGGGGAGGCAATGAGCAGTTCTTC.

This clone has only one observation. The chain has TRBV19 and TRBJ1-5; the match to TRBD1 covers 9 bases. This CDR3 is 16 amino acids long. The V segment lost 4 bases and the J segment 3 bases; nucleotides outside the gene matches: 7. Germline CDR1 and CDR2: LNHDA and SQIVND (reference sequence). The CDR3 sequence: CASSKGQGPSNQPQHF. The CDR3 DNA reads TGTGCCAGTAGTAAGGGACAGGGTCCCTCCAATCAGCCCCAGCATTTT.

This clone occurred a few times. The V gene is TRBV6-5, the J gene TRBJ1-6; TRBD1 agrees at 7 bases. CDR1 and CDR2 from the germline V gene are MNHEY and SVGAGI. The CDR3 sequence is 15 residues long. The ends lost 6 bases at V and 5 bases at J; junction bases unmatched: 7. The chain's CDR3 is CASRLQGTNNSPLHF. The CDR3 DNA is TGTGCCAGCAGGCTACAGGGGACGAATAATTCACCCCTCCACTTT.

The sample holds one count of this clone. The V gene is TRBV28, the J gene TRBJ1-2; 9 nucleotides line up with TRBD1. The CDR3 is made up of 15 amino acids. Germline V gene lookup returns CDR1 MDHEN and CDR2 SYDVKM. The J segment lost 7 bases and the V segment lost 3 bases, leaving 9 bases of the junction unmatched. CDR3 sequence: CASSFLDRGEAGYTF. CDR3 nucleotides: TGTGCCAGCAGTTTCCTGGACAGGGGCGAAGCTGGCTACACCTTC.